Listed below are T cell receptor beta chains from one sample, sequenced in a study of shared T cell receptors in the human thymus. Method: immunoSEQ multiplex PCR; TCRdb's copy keeps in-frame clones and lacks some. The table shows 550,000 to 800,000 clones, with 70% to 90% occurring only once. This sample was shared with a second study, whose subject was human thymus T cells.

The source material was thymocytes. The receptor set was obtained from a girl less than two years old with a congenital heart defect. CDR3s include the opening cysteine and the closing phenylalanine or tryptophan. The D gene is left open where the match is weak. Size tells how often a clone was seen (once, few, many) or the class of an expanded clone, and some rows leave it out.

TGCGCCAGCAGCCTCGGGGGAATAGGGTTAGATACGCAGTATTTT	CASSLGGIGLDTQYF	.	TRBV5-1	.	TRBJ2-3
TGTGCCAGCAGCCAAGGCCCCGCAGGCGGCACAGATACGCAGTATTTT	CASSQGPAGGTDTQYF	.	TRBV14	.	TRBJ2-3
TGTGCCAGCAGTCTGACAGGTGAAAAACTGTTTTTT	CASSLTGEKLFF	.	TRBV7-9	.	TRBJ1-4
TGTGCCAGCAGCTTAATGTCGTATGAGGGGACACTCCGAACGCACTATGGCTACACCTTC	CASSLMSYEGTLRTHYGYTF	.	TRBV7-6	.	TRBJ1-2
TGTGCCATCAGTGAATCGAGCTCCTACGAGCAGTACTTC	CAISESSSYEQYF	.	TRBV10-3	.	TRBJ2-7
TGTGCCAGCAGCTTGTACGGGGGACAGAGATATGGCTACACCTTC	CASSLYGGQRYGYTF	TRBD1	TRBV5-4	.	TRBJ1-2
TGCGCCAGCAGCCACGAATCTTATTTCCGGGACAGGGGATGGAATGAGCAGTTCTTC	CASSHESYFRDRGWNEQFF	TRBD1	TRBV4-1	.	TRBJ2-1
TGTGCCAGCAGTGATTCTACTAGCGGAGTCTCCTACGAGCAGTACTTC	CASSDSTSGVSYEQYF	TRBD2	TRBV2	.	TRBJ2-7
TGCGCCAGCAGCCACCGCATCACCGAAGACAGGATGGGCGTAGTGGCTGAAGCTTTCTTT	CASSHRITEDRMGVVAEAFF	.	TRBV4-3	.	TRBJ1-1
TGTGCTAGTGGTTTGGGCAGGGGGCAAAGTGAAGCTTTCTTT	CASGLGRGQSEAFF	TRBD1	TRBV12-5	few	TRBJ1-1
TGTGCCAGCAGCTTAGGGTCAGGGGCTCACACTGAAGCTTTCTTT	CASSLGSGAHTEAFF	.	TRBV7-2	.	TRBJ1-1
TGTGCCAGCACAGGGGTCTACGAGCAGTACTTC	CASTGVYEQYF	.	TRBV2	.	TRBJ2-7
TGTGCCAGCAGTGAATATGCAGGCTACGAGCAGTACTTC	CASSEYAGYEQYF	.	TRBV25-1	once	TRBJ2-7
TGTGCCAGCAGTTCCGACAGTCCAAGCTCCTACAATGAGCAGTTCTTC	CASSSDSPSSYNEQFF	.	TRBV27	.	TRBJ2-1
TGTGCCAGTAGTCTCGACAGGGCATACGAGCAGTACTTC	CASSLDRAYEQYF	TRBD1	TRBV19	.	TRBJ2-7
TGTGCCAGCAGCTGGGACAGGGGATACACTGAAGCTTTCTTT	CASSWDRGYTEAFF	TRBD1	TRBV5-4	.	TRBJ1-1
TGTGCCAGCAGTGAGACAACAGGGGCCGACTATGGCTACACCTTC	CASSETTGADYGYTF	TRBD1	TRBV2	.	TRBJ1-2
TGCGCCAGCAGCTTGTGGACTACTGATGAAAAACTGTTTTTT	CASSLWTTDEKLFF	.	TRBV5-1	.	TRBJ1-4
TGTGCCAGCTCACCCCCCTCCCGCGGGGGCCACGGGGAGCTGTTTTTT	CASSPPSRGGHGELFF	.	TRBV18	.	TRBJ2-2
TGTGCCAGCAGCGTAGATTTGGGACAGGGGGAGTGGGGCACAGATACGCAGTATTTT	CASSVDLGQGEWGTDTQYF	TRBD1	TRBV9	.	TRBJ2-3
TGTGCCAGCTCACACCCCGGGACAGGGACCGGTGATAACACCGGGGAGCTGTTTTTT	CASSHPGTGTGDNTGELFF	TRBD1	TRBV18	.	TRBJ2-2